These 23 T cell receptor beta chains were all obtained from the same sample, sequenced in a study of OX40 agonist ivuxolimab in advanced cancers. Libraries were prepared by immunoSEQ multiplex PCR; TCRdb keeps only in-frame clonotypes and omits some of them. There are roughly 77,000 clones in the sample; roughly 80% occur only once, and about 4.9% lies in the top ten. Here the sequenced sample was CD4+ or CD8+ T cells sorted from blood, taken in a trial of the OX40 agonist ivuxolimab. These receptors were obtained from an adult with an advanced solid tumor such as melanoma, head and neck, liver or kidney cancer.

Note on this clone: The sample contains more than one DNA sequence encoding this CDR3. The chain employs TRBV10-2 and TRBJ1-2; possible D gene TRBD1, 5 bases. The V gene's germline CDR1 is WSHSY and CDR2 SAAADI. CDR3 length equals 14 residues. Trimming left V 5 bases short and J 4 bases short, with 14 bases between. The CDR3 loop is CASSLQWGLYGYTF. DNA for the CDR3: TGCGCCAGCAGTTTACAGTGGGGCCTCTATGGCTACACCTTC.

This chain joins TRBV11-2 and TRBJ2-1; TRBD2 agrees at 14 bases. The CDR3 sequence is 16 residues long. J was trimmed by 6 bases and V by 5 bases; bases with no gene match: 6. Looked up from germline, CDR1 is SGHAT and CDR2 is FQNNGV. DNA for the CDR3: TGTGCCAGCAGCCTTAGACTAGCGGGGGGGCTCAATGAGCAGTTCTTC. Its protein product is CASSLRLAGGLNEQFF.

J is TRBJ1-5 and V is TRBV28, with a weak D call TRBD1 (5 bases). CDR1 and CDR2 (germline): MDHEN, SYDVKM. This CDR3 has 13 residues. Trimming took off 6 bases at V and 6 bases at J, with 12 bases between the two ends. CDR3 protein: CASRQGSSQPQHF. CDR3 sequence (DNA): TGTGCCAGCAGGCAGGGTTCGAGTCAGCCCCAGCATTTT.

The V gene is TRBV30, the J gene TRBJ1-5, with TRBD1 matching over 8 bases. The germline V gene has CDR1 GTSNPN and CDR2 SVGIG (reference sequence). The CDR3 is 13 residues long. After removal of 3 bases from V and 6 bases from J, the junction contained 4 bases not matched to a gene. CDR3 region: CAWSGRGLQPQHF. The CDR3 DNA sequence: TGTGCCTGGAGCGGCAGGGGGCTTCAGCCCCAGCATTTT.

The chain couples TRBV15 to TRBJ1-4; a possible D gene is TRBD1 (5 bases). The CDR3 is made up of 15 amino acids. V shed 1 base and J shed 7 bases, with 13 bases lying between them. Germline V gene data show CDR1 as LNHNV and CDR2 as YYDKDF (reference sequence). In nucleotides, the CDR3 is TGTGCCACCAGCAGAGGGGGCAGGGTGGGTGAAAAACTGTTTTTT. Amino acid sequence: CATSRGGRVGEKLFF.

At least ten counts were recorded for this clone. The chain is built from TRBV5-4 and TRBJ1-2; D remains unclear. Germline loops: CDR1 SGHNT, CDR2 YYREEE (reference sequence). The CDR3 is 11 amino acids. V dropped 4 bases and J dropped 9 bases, with 10 bases sitting between them. This chain's CDR3 is CASSTVGSYTF. CDR3 sequence (DNA): TGTGCCAGCAGCACAGTAGGTAGCTACACCTTC.

V is TRBV28 and J is TRBJ2-5; D ambiguous. Trimming removed 6 bases from V and 3 bases from J, with 11 bases in between. The CDR3 sequence is 13 residues long. Germline CDR1 is MDHEN and CDR2 is SYDVKM. In DNA, the CDR3 is TGTGCCAGCAGCTACCCCATGAAAGAGACCCAGTACTTC. Translating it yields CASSYPMKETQYF.

The count of this clone is one. V usage is TRBV29-1 and J usage is TRBJ1-1; D is unresolved. The CDR3 covers 12 residues. The germline V gene encodes CDR1 SQVTM and CDR2 ANQGSEA. The V end lost 6 bases, the J end lost 4 bases, and 12 bases lay between the germline ends. As DNA, the CDR3 is TGCAGCGTCTCGCAGGTCCCCACTGAAGCTTTCTTT. Protein: CSVSQVPTEAFF.

This sequence joins TRBV19 and TRBJ1-5, with D unresolved. The CDR3 sequence is 13 residues long. V dropped 0 bases and J dropped 4 bases, with 4 bases sitting between them. From germline, CDR1 is LNHDA and CDR2 SQIVND (reference sequence). The CDR3: CASSIDPNQPQHF. CDR3 coding DNA: TGTGCCAGTAGTATAGACCCTAATCAGCCCCAGCATTTT.

The CDR3 is CASGKLAGGGNEQFF. The CDR3 DNA is TGCGCCAGCGGCAAACTAGCGGGAGGTGGGAATGAGCAGTTCTTC. This chain uses TRBV10-2 with TRBJ2-1; TRBD2 aligns across 12 bases. This CDR3 has 15 residues. Germline CDR1 and CDR2: WSHSY and SAAADI. Trimming took 8 bases from V and 7 from J; bases not matched to a gene: 9.

The chain recombines TRBV6-5 with TRBJ1-4; unclear D gene. Germline V gene lookup returns CDR1 MNHEY and CDR2 SVGAGI. The V and J ends lost 5 bases and 2 bases respectively, with 12 bases between them. The CDR3 contains 15 residues. DNA of the CDR3: TGTGCCAGCAGTGGGGAGGGCCACACTAATGAAAAACTGTTTTTT. Its protein is CASSGEGHTNEKLFF.

The J gene is TRBJ1-6, the V gene TRBV28; tentative D call: TRBD1 (5 bases). The CDR3 is 15 residues long. The germline V and J ends were trimmed by 1 base and 9 bases, with 13 bases remaining between them. CDR1 MDHEN and CDR2 SYDVKM come from the germline V gene. The chain's CDR3 is CASSLFLQGSSPLHF. The CDR3 region has the DNA TGTGCCAGCAGTTTATTTCTCCAGGGAAGTTCACCCCTCCACTTT.

CDR3 DNA sequence: TGTGCCAGTACCTATGACACTATGAACACTGAAGCTTTCTTT. This codes for CASTYDTMNTEAFF. V is TRBV19 and J is TRBJ1-1; D ambiguous. The CDR3 runs to 14 residues. CDR1 is LNHDA, CDR2 SQIVND, per germline (reference sequence). The germline V and J ends were trimmed by 7 bases and 0 bases, with 12 bases remaining between them.

The chain recombines TRBV10-3 with TRBJ2-6; possible D gene TRBD1, 5 bases. The CDR3 runs 14 residues. V lost 4 bases and J lost 4, with 8 bases in between. CDR1 and CDR2 from the germline V gene are ENHRY and SYGVKD. CDR3 sequence reads: CAISGGVGANVLTF. In DNA form, the CDR3 reads TGTGCCATCAGTGGGGGCGTCGGGGCCAACGTCCTGACTTTC.

This chain uses TRBV29-1 with TRBJ2-7; D may be TRBD1 (5 bases). V lost 0 bases, J lost 2 bases, and 11 bases lay in between. Germline assignment: CDR1 SQVTM and CDR2 ANQGSEA. CDR3 length: 14 residues. The CDR3 DNA reads as TGCAGCGTTGAAGATACGAGACAGACCTACGAGCAGTACTTC. Translating gives CSVEDTRQTYEQYF.

This clone was counted a few times. The J gene is TRBJ1-6, the V gene TRBV19; 9 bases fit TRBD1. The CDR3 sequence is 13 residues long. Germline loops: CDR1 LNHDA, CDR2 SQIVND (reference sequence). After removal of 9 bases from V and 10 bases from J, the junction contained 7 bases not matched to a gene. The CDR3 region is CASSGQGGSPLHF. CDR3 bases: TGTGCCAGCTCGGGACAGGGTGGATCACCCCTCCACTTT.

In this sample, this clone turned up once. The chain has TRBV30 and TRBJ1-3; 8 bases are shared with TRBD1. Unmatched junction bases numbered 6, after V lost 5 bases and J lost 3 bases. Per germline, CDR1 GTSNPN and CDR2 SVGIG (reference sequence). The CDR3 covers 14 residues. DNA of the CDR3: TGTGCCTGGGCACCTACAGGGGGTGGAAACACCATATATTTT. Encoded protein: CAWAPTGGGNTIYF.

V is TRBV2 and J is TRBJ2-2; 9 nucleotides align to TRBD1. V gave up 10 bases and J gave up 6 bases; unmatched junction bases: 12. The CDR3 sequence is 15 residues long. CDR1 SNHLY and CDR2 FYNNEI come from the germline V gene. The CDR3 DNA is TGTGCCACCCGGGGTACAGGGGGCTTCCCCGGGGAGCTGTTTTTT. It codes for CATRGTGGFPGELFF.

This clone has at least ten counts. V and J are TRBV9 and TRBJ2-2; 8 bases align to TRBD2. V lost 4 bases to trimming and J lost 4 bases; unmatched junction nucleotides: 3. This CDR3 region has 14 residues. The germline V gene has CDR1 SGDLS and CDR2 YYNGEE. The CDR3 region is CASSLGTSTGELFF. The DNA for the CDR3 is TGTGCCAGCAGCCTAGGGACTAGCACCGGGGAGCTGTTTTTT.

This rearrangement joins TRBV30 to TRBJ1-1, with a weak D call TRBD1 (5 bases). Germline lookup yields CDR1 GTSNPN and CDR2 SVGIG (reference sequence). V lost 4 bases and J 6 bases, leaving 9 bases between the germline ends. The CDR3 length is 11 residues. CDR3 DNA: TGTGCCTGGAACTCGGGGGCTGAAGCTTTCTTT. This sequence encodes CAWNSGAEAFF.

This clone was seen just once. The chain has TRBV5-4 and TRBJ2-7; D perhaps matches TRBD1 (8 bases). Germline lookup yields CDR1 SGHNT and CDR2 YYREEE (reference sequence). The CDR3 spans 15 residues. The V gene lost 2 bases and the J gene lost 3 bases, with 15 bases spanning the gap. The CDR3, as DNA: TGTGCCAGCAGCTTAGACAGGGGAGGGTTCTACGAGCAGTACTTC. Translation: CASSLDRGGFYEQYF.

CDR3 DNA sequence: TGTGCCAGCAGTCCCGGGACGTCTGGCTACACCTTC. It encodes CASSPGTSGYTF. The chain recombines TRBV2 with TRBJ1-2, with D tentatively TRBD1 (5 bases). Germline V gene data show CDR1 as SNHLY and CDR2 as FYNNEI. The V end was cut by 5 bases, the J end by 7 bases, with 11 bases between. CDR3 size: 12 residues. The whole variable domain, remainder taken from reference TRBV2 and TRBJ1-2, is EPEVTQTPSHQVTQMGQEVILRCVPISNHLYFYWYRQILGQKVEFLVSFYNNEISEKSEIFDDQFSVERPDGSNFTLKIRSTKLEDSAMYFCASSPGTSGYTFGSGTRLTVV.

The CDR3 DNA follows: TGTGCCACCAGCAGAGATTCCGGATACGAGCAGTACTTC. Encoded protein: CATSRDSGYEQYF. The chain carries TRBV15 and TRBJ2-7; D unclear. The V and J ends lost 0 bases and 4 bases respectively, with 7 bases between them. This CDR3 is built from 13 residues. CDR1 is LNHNV and CDR2 is YYDKDF in the germline V gene (reference sequence).